The T cell receptor (beta chain) under discussion was sequenced for a study of Ad26.COV2.S vaccination and SARS-CoV-2 variants. The treatment: 15 to 20 received Ad26.COV2.S at low or high dose, single or two shots; several received placebo; per-sample allocation not given. Material that was analyzed had been drawn on day 63 after the first vaccine or placebo injection. The shot given was an Ad26 vector that makes Wuhan-strain SARS-CoV-2 spike. Some clones are missing from TCRdb's copy, which holds only in-frame ones; the method was immunoSEQ multiplex PCR. The top ten clones hold about 4.6% of a sample with about 350,000 clones, more than 85% of them seen once. This sample comprised peripheral blood, obtained in a trial of Ad26.COV2.S vaccine versus placebo. The receptor was isolated from a person between 18 and 65 years old who received the Ad26.COV2.S COVID-19 vaccine or a placebo.

CDR3 in DNA: TGTGCCAGCAGCCGAGGGGGGGTGCGGACGGATGAGCAGTTCTTC. Encoded protein: CASSRGGVRTDEQFF. The J gene is TRBJ2-1, the V gene TRBV7-8, with a possible D match to TRBD2 (7 bases). Per the germline V gene, CDR1 is SGHVS and CDR2 is FQNEAQ. The V and J ends lost 5 bases and 8 bases respectively, with 19 bases between them. CDR3 length: 15 residues.